What follows are 5 T cell receptor beta chains derived from one specimen sequenced in a study of T cell responses to AZD1222 COVID-19 vaccine (dated by TCRdb to the early 2020s). The time point label here, explained by the study, means: sample from adult after SARS-CoV-2 infection, after symptom onset. Library preparation employed the immunoSEQ multiplex PCR assay. TCRdb provides this immuneACCESS table in a form limited to in-frame rearrangements. Some clones are lacking; in checked studies, under half of them reflect an unresolved V gene, and why the rest are absent is not known. The sample table contains 130,000 to 150,000 clones; only one count was recorded for more than 85% of them. About 12% of the sample belongs to the ten largest clones. The source material was peripheral blood, sampled after recovery from COVID-19. Receptors originate from an adult who had recovered from COVID-19.

This clone has just one count. The rearrangement joins TRBV28 to TRBJ2-7, with 9 bases fitting TRBD2. The CDR3 is 14 residues long. Looked up from germline, CDR1 is MDHEN and CDR2 is SYDVKM. The V segment lost 8 bases and the J segment 4 bases; nucleotides outside the gene matches: 9. The CDR3 here is CASQRALAGYEQYF. CDR3 nucleotide sequence: TGTGCCAGCCAACGGGCCCTAGCGGGATACGAGCAGTACTTC.

The chain couples TRBV29-1 to TRBJ1-1; D gene uncertain. Per germline, CDR1 SQVTM and CDR2 ANQGSEA. The ends were cut back, 2 bases at V and 5 bases at J, with 18 bases in the middle. This CDR3 contains 15 residues. The CDR3 DNA sequence: TGCAGCGTTGAATCCCCTCGGGTTGAGGCTACTGAAGCTTTCTTT. This translates into CSVESPRVEATEAFF.

The chain uses TRBV28 and TRBJ1-5, with D unresolved. CDR3 length equals 13 residues. The germline V and J ends were trimmed by 6 bases and 10 bases, with 16 bases remaining between them. Germline CDR1 reads MDHEN; CDR2 reads SYDVKM. CDR3 DNA: TGTGCCAGCAGCACGGCAGGTGGGGTCCCCCAGCATTTT. It is translated as CASSTAGGVPQHF.

The chain links TRBV18 to TRBJ1-5; 9 bases line up with TRBD1. CDR1 and CDR2 (germline): KGHSH, LQKENI. Germline trimming cut 0 bases from V and 4 bases from J; bases unmatched to any gene: 1. CDR3 length: 15 residues. The CDR3 sequence: CASSPPGQGNQPQHF. The CDR3 coding sequence is TGTGCCAGCTCACCACCGGGACAGGGAAATCAGCCCCAGCATTTT.

CDR3 protein: CASNRDRVADTQYF. CDR3 nucleotides: TGCGCCAGCAACCGGGACAGGGTTGCAGATACGCAGTATTTT. The rearrangement uses TRBV5-1 and TRBJ2-3; 9 positions agree with TRBD1. V dropped 6 bases and J dropped 4; count of bases not matched to a gene: 6. This CDR3 has 14 amino acids. Germline values: CDR1 SGHRS, CDR2 YFSETQ.